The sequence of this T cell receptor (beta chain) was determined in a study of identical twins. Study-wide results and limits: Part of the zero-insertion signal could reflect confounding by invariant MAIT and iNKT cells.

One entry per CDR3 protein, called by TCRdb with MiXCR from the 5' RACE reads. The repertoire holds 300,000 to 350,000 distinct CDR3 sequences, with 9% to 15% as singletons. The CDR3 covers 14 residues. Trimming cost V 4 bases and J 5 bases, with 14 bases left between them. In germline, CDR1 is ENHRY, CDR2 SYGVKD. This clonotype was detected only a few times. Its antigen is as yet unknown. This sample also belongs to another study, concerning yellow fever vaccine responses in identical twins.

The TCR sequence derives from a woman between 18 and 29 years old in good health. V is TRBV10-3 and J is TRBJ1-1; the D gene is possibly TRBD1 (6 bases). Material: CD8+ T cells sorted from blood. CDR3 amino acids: CAISGGRGRTEAFF. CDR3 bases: TGTGCCATCAGTGGAGGCAGGGGCCGGACTGAAGCTTTCTTT.